The 19 T cell receptor beta chains below come from one sample, sequenced in a study of blood T cell repertoires in COVID-19 (dated by TCRdb to 2020 to 2022). Preparation of the library involved the immunoSEQ multiplex PCR assay. This is the immuneACCESS table as TCRdb keeps it, with only in-frame sequences that have V and J called. A part of the clones is gone; compared with another copy, unresolved V genes explain less than half, and the rest is unexplained. The sample table lists 150,000 to 180,000 clones, 70% to 90% of them with a count of one. The biggest ten clones account for 7% to 10% of the sample. Material: peripheral blood. The receptors originated from a woman aged 55-75 years with COVID-19, enrolled during active disease.

The rearrangement uses TRBV29-1 and TRBJ1-4, with 7 positions matching TRBD1. In germline, CDR1 is SQVTM, CDR2 ANQGSEA. V lost 7 bases to trimming and J lost 0 bases; unmatched junction nucleotides: 5. This CDR3 has 14 residues. The CDR3 nucleotides are TGCAGCGCAGGACAGGTTGCAACTAATGAAAAACTGTTTTTT. It specifies CSAGQVATNEKLFF. The variable domain in full, with the rest retrieved from reference TRBV29-1 and TRBJ1-4, is SAVISQKPSRDICQRGTSLTIQCQVDSQVTMMFWYRQQPGQSLTLIATANQGSEATYESGFVIDKFPISRPNLTFSTLTVSNMSPEDSSIYLCSAGQVATNEKLFFGSGTQLSVL.

This chain uses TRBV7-2 with TRBJ1-1; 9 bases are a match to TRBD1. V trimming: 4 bases; J trimming: 4 bases; junction bases outside the gene matches: 4. Germline V gene data show CDR1 as SGHTA and CDR2 as FQGNSA. This CDR3 comprises 14 residues. The CDR3 region is CASSSDRGGTEAFF. The CDR3 region has the DNA TGTGCCAGCAGCTCGGACAGGGGTGGCACTGAAGCTTTCTTT.

The table lists this clone with a count of one. The genes are TRBV7-2 and TRBJ1-5; no definite D call. Per germline, CDR1 SGHTA and CDR2 FQGNSA. The CDR3 is 13 residues long. V was cut by 5 bases and J by 4 bases, with 9 bases left in between. The CDR3 sequence is CASSKGGNQPQHF. CDR3 DNA sequence: TGTGCCAGCAGCAAGGGAGGGAATCAGCCCCAGCATTTT. The full variable domain, with the rest looked up from reference TRBV7-2 and TRBJ1-5, is GAGVSQSPSNKVTEKGKDVELRCDPISGHTALYWYRQSLGQGLEFLIYFQGNSAPDKSGLPSDRFSAERTGGSVSTLTIQRTQQEDSAVYLCASSKGGNQPQHFGDGTRLSIL.

CDR3 sequence (DNA): TGTGCCAGCAGCTTGGGGACACTGACCACTGAAGCTTTCTTT. This encodes CASSLGTLTTEAFF. The genes are TRBV11-2 and TRBJ1-1, with D perhaps TRBD1 (6 bases). The CDR3 spans 14 residues. CDR1 is SGHAT and CDR2 is FQNNGV in the germline V gene. V gave up 3 bases and J gave up 4 bases, with 12 bases separating them.

This sequence joins TRBV6-1 and TRBJ2-7; D is unclear. Per germline, CDR1 MNHNS and CDR2 SASEGT. The ends were cut back, 3 bases at V and 3 bases at J, with 12 bases in the middle. The CDR3 is made up of 14 amino acids. The CDR3 is CASSDQQISYEQYV. In DNA form, the CDR3 reads TGTGCCAGCAGTGACCAACAGATAAGCTACGAGCAGTACGTC.

V usage is TRBV6-5 and J usage is TRBJ1-2; 9 bases agree with TRBD1. J was trimmed by 8 bases and V by 7 bases; bases with no gene match: 8. From germline, CDR1 is MNHEY and CDR2 SVGAGI. This CDR3 has 13 residues. Written as DNA, the CDR3 is TGTGCCAGCAAGATACAGGGGGCTGGCGGCTACACCTTC. This encodes CASKIQGAGGYTF.

The gene calls are TRBV10-3 and TRBJ1-2; 8 bases are a match to TRBD1. V dropped 6 bases and J dropped 2; count of bases not matched to a gene: 2. This CDR3 comprises 13 residues. Germline CDR1 and CDR2: ENHRY and SYGVKD. CDR3 amino acids: CAIRDRVNYGYTF. The CDR3 DNA is TGTGCCATCAGGGACAGGGTAAACTATGGCTACACCTTC.

The rearrangement uses TRBV6-5 and TRBJ1-6; a weak D match, TRBD1 (5 bases). V was clipped by 5 bases and J by 7 bases, with 12 bases between them. The germline V gene has CDR1 MNHEY and CDR2 SVGAGI. The CDR3 is 14 residues long. CDR3 residues: CASSMSRENSPLHF. CDR3 nucleotides: TGTGCCAGCAGTATGAGCAGGGAAAATTCACCCCTCCACTTT.

The chain couples TRBV7-9 to TRBJ1-1, with 7 positions matching TRBD1. Germline values: CDR1 SEHNR, CDR2 FQNEAQ (reference sequence). This CDR3 has 16 amino acids. V shed 5 bases, J shed 4 bases, and the junction held 13 bases outside the gene matches. DNA for the CDR3: TGTGCCAGCAGCCTCTTTACGGGGGCAGGGGGCACTGAAGCTTTCTTT. It yields the protein CASSLFTGAGGTEAFF.

This clone showed up just once. Its ends do not fully match the called genes, so a read error is possible. The chain employs TRBV2 and TRBJ1-3; perhaps TRBD1 as D (6 bases). The length of the CDR3 is 15 residues. The germline V gene has CDR1 SNHLY and CDR2 FYNNEI. The CDR3 region is CAGSRNRDTGNTIYF. The CDR3 nucleotides read TGTGCCGGCAGTAGAAACCGGGACACTGGAAACACCATATATTTT.

The rearrangement links TRBV3-1 (or the pseudogene TRBV3-2) to TRBJ2-2, with 11 bases aligning to TRBD2. V lost 6 bases to trimming and J lost 4 bases; unmatched junction nucleotides: 7. CDR1 is LGHDT and CDR2 is YNNKEL in the germline V gene (reference sequence). The CDR3 is 16 amino acids. CDR3 sequence: CASSFGLAGATGELFF. Here the CDR3 DNA reads TGTGCCAGCAGTTTCGGACTAGCGGGCGCCACCGGGGAGCTGTTTTTT.

The chain employs TRBV10-3 and TRBJ1-2, with 7 bases fitting TRBD1. The CDR3 is made up of 15 amino acids. The germline V gene encodes CDR1 ENHRY and CDR2 SYGVKD. J gave up 4 bases and V 3 bases, and 8 bases lay outside the gene matches. The CDR3, as DNA: TGTGCCATCAGTGACCCAACAGGGGTATCCTATGGCTACACCTTC. Translation gives CAISDPTGVSYGYTF.

V gene TRBV19 combines with J gene TRBJ1-2; D gene ambiguous. Deletions cut 3 bases from V and 2 bases from J, with 7 bases between. The CDR3 runs 13 residues. Germline values: CDR1 LNHDA, CDR2 SQIVND (reference sequence). This CDR3 reads CASSMNRNYGYTF. The CDR3 nucleotides read TGTGCCAGTAGTATGAACAGAAACTATGGCTACACCTTC.

The DNA of the CDR3 is TGTGCCAGCCGCCGGGGGGGCGGGGACGAGCAGTACTTC. Its protein product is CASRRGGGDEQYF. The chain recombines TRBV21-1 with TRBJ2-7; TRBD2 reflects the table's D call only, with no check against the DNA. TRBV21-1 is a pseudogene segment. The CDR3 is made up of 13 amino acids.

The sample holds one count of this clone. CDR3 nucleotide sequence: TGTGCCTGGAGTGGCGGGAACACTGAAGCTTTCTTT. Residues: CAWSGGNTEAFF. The rearrangement joins TRBV30 to TRBJ1-1; D ambiguous. Germline V gives CDR1 GTSNPN, CDR2 SVGIG (reference sequence). This CDR3 contains 12 residues. The V gene lost 1 base and the J gene lost 1 base, with 4 bases spanning the gap.

J is TRBJ1-1 and V is TRBV7-3; 7 nucleotides line up with TRBD1. Germline assignment: CDR1 SGHTA and CDR2 FQGTGA. The CDR3 is made up of 15 amino acids. V shed 4 bases and J 0 bases; nucleotides not matched to a gene: 5. The CDR3 nucleotides read TGTGCCAGCAGCTCGACCGGGACAGTGAACACTGAAGCTTTCTTT. The encoded protein is CASSSTGTVNTEAFF.

The rearrangement links TRBV27 to TRBJ1-2, with D perhaps TRBD1 (5 bases). The length of the CDR3 is 13 residues. Deletions cut 5 bases from V and 1 base from J, with 8 bases between. The V gene's germline CDR1 is MNHEY and CDR2 SMNVEV (reference sequence). The CDR3 DNA is TGTGCCAGCAGTCGACAGAGTAACTATGGCTACACCTTC. This translates into CASSRQSNYGYTF.

This chain connects TRBV4-1 to TRBJ1-5; D call uncertain. The CDR3 loop spans 17 amino acids. The ends were cut back, 3 bases at V and 2 bases at J, with 17 bases in the middle. Germline V CDR1 and CDR2: MGHRA, YSYEKL. CDR3 sequence reads: CASSHPSSGLGNQPQHF. Here the CDR3 DNA reads TGCGCCAGCAGCCATCCCAGTAGCGGGCTGGGCAATCAGCCCCAGCATTTT.

In nucleotides, the CDR3 is TGTGCCAGCAGCTTTTATCCTAGCACTAGCACAGATACGCAGTATTTT. Its translation is CASSFYPSTSTDTQYF. The chain employs TRBV5-5 and TRBJ2-3; the D gene is possibly TRBD2 (5 bases). The CDR3 has 16 residues. Trimming removed 2 bases from V and 0 bases from J, with 13 bases in between. The V gene's germline CDR1 is SGHKS and CDR2 YYEKEE (reference sequence). Using reference TRBV5-5 and TRBJ2-3 for the parts outside the CDR3, the full variable domain is DAGVTQSPTHLIKTRGQQVTLRCSPISGHKSVSWYQQVLGQGPQFIFQYYEKEERGRGNFPDRFSARQFPNYSSELNVNALLLGDSALYLCASSFYPSTSTDTQYFGPGTRLTVL.